The rows below give T cell receptor beta chains drawn from one sample of a study of cytomegalovirus exposure and HLA in healthy donors. The assay was immunoSEQ multiplex PCR, and TCRdb's table has in-frame clones only and misses some. The table shows some 140,000 clones, with roughly 86% occurring only once. The sample comprised PBMCs. The receptors come from a human donor in good health. CDR3s include the opening cysteine and the closing phenylalanine or tryptophan. Fields, in order: CDR3 protein, CDR3 DNA, V gene, J gene, CDR3 length, D gene, clone size. The D gene is left open where the match is weak. Expanded clones get a size class; other rows say once, few or many, or leave the size out.

CDR3 protein: CASSDRRNSNQPQHF
CDR3 DNA: TGTGCCAGTAGCGACAGGCGTAATAGCAATCAGCCCCAGCATTTT
V gene: TRBV19
J gene: TRBJ1-5
CDR3 length: 15
D gene: -
clone size: -

CDR3 protein: CAWNRGSWNEQFF
CDR3 DNA: TGTGCCTGGAATCGCGGGAGCTGGAATGAGCAGTTCTTC
V gene: TRBV30
J gene: TRBJ2-1
CDR3 length: 13
D gene: TRBD2
clone size: -

CDR3 protein: CASSLRNSGGGGELFF
CDR3 DNA: TGTGCCAGCAGCTTGAGGAATAGCGGGGGGGGCGGGGAGCTGTTTTTT
V gene: TRBV27
J gene: TRBJ2-2
CDR3 length: 16
D gene: TRBD2
clone size: -

CDR3 protein: CASSLQGAGANVLTF
CDR3 DNA: TGTGCCAGCAGCTTGCAGGGGGCTGGGGCCAACGTCCTGACTTTC
V gene: TRBV7-9
J gene: TRBJ2-6
CDR3 length: 15
D gene: TRBD1
clone size: -

CDR3 protein: CASSDGTEPNTGELFF
CDR3 DNA: TGTGCCAGCAGTGATGGGACAGAGCCGAACACCGGGGAGCTGTTTTTT
V gene: TRBV25-1
J gene: TRBJ2-2
CDR3 length: 16
D gene: TRBD1
clone size: -

CDR3 protein: CASRNPSTGYNSPLHF
CDR3 DNA: TGTGCCAGTCGCAACCCCTCGACAGGGTATAATTCACCCCTCCACTTT
V gene: TRBV5-8
J gene: TRBJ1-6
CDR3 length: 16
D gene: TRBD1
clone size: -

CDR3 protein: CASSLSSGGQETQYF
CDR3 DNA: TGTGCCAGCAGCTTGTCTAGCGGGGGACAAGAGACCCAGTACTTC
V gene: TRBV5-6
J gene: TRBJ2-5
CDR3 length: 15
D gene: TRBD2
clone size: -

CDR3 protein: CSVGLAGGQETQYF
CDR3 DNA: TGCAGCGTTGGGCTAGCGGGGGGGCAAGAGACCCAGTACTTC
V gene: TRBV29-1
J gene: TRBJ2-5
CDR3 length: 14
D gene: TRBD2
clone size: -

CDR3 protein: CASSLQGPDSSGANVLTF
CDR3 DNA: TGTGCCAGCAGTCTACAGGGCCCCGACTCCTCTGGGGCCAACGTCCTGACTTTC
V gene: TRBV27
J gene: TRBJ2-6
CDR3 length: 18
D gene: -
clone size: -

CDR3 protein: CASSQEAGEKLFF
CDR3 DNA: TGCGCCAGCAGCCAAGAGGCGGGTGAAAAACTGTTTTTT
V gene: TRBV4-1
J gene: TRBJ1-4
CDR3 length: 13
D gene: -
clone size: -

CDR3 protein: CASSPSWLSTEAFF
CDR3 DNA: TGCGCCAGCAGCCCCTCGTGGTTGAGCACTGAAGCTTTCTTT
V gene: TRBV5-1
J gene: TRBJ1-1
CDR3 length: 14
D gene: -
clone size: -

CDR3 protein: CASSLADEQFF
CDR3 DNA: TGTGCCAGCAGCTTAGCGGATGAGCAGTTCTTC
V gene: TRBV11-2
J gene: TRBJ2-1
CDR3 length: 11
D gene: -
clone size: -

CDR3 protein: CATPGQGANSPLHF
CDR3 DNA: TGTGCCACCCCGGGACAGGGGGCCAATTCACCCCTCCACTTT
V gene: TRBV28
J gene: TRBJ1-6
CDR3 length: 14
D gene: TRBD1
clone size: few

CDR3 protein: CASSSSRDRDRPQHF
CDR3 DNA: TGCGCCAGCAGCTCGTCCCGGGACAGGGATCGGCCCCAGCATTTT
V gene: TRBV4-1
J gene: TRBJ1-5
CDR3 length: 15
D gene: TRBD1
clone size: -

CDR3 protein: CASSMRTEAFF
CDR3 DNA: TGTGCCAGTAGTATGCGGACTGAAGCTTTCTTT
V gene: TRBV19
J gene: TRBJ1-1
CDR3 length: 11
D gene: -
clone size: -

CDR3 protein: CASKAGTSSYNEQFF
CDR3 DNA: TGTGCCAGCAAAGCGGGGACAAGCTCCTACAATGAGCAGTTCTTC
V gene: TRBV6-5
J gene: TRBJ2-1
CDR3 length: 15
D gene: -
clone size: -

CDR3 protein: CAISTRGSSEAFF
CDR3 DNA: TGTGCCATCTCGACTCGAGGGAGCAGTGAAGCTTTCTTT
V gene: TRBV2
J gene: TRBJ1-1
CDR3 length: 13
D gene: -
clone size: -

CDR3 protein: CASSLHRGLYEQYF
CDR3 DNA: TGTGCCAGCAGCTTACACAGGGGCCTCTACGAGCAGTACTTC
V gene: TRBV7-2
J gene: TRBJ2-7
CDR3 length: 14
D gene: TRBD1
clone size: -

CDR3 protein: CASSRGLYRDQPQHF
CDR3 DNA: TGTGCCAGCAGCCGTGGGTTATACAGGGATCAGCCCCAGCATTTT
V gene: TRBV7-2
J gene: TRBJ1-5
CDR3 length: 15
D gene: -
clone size: -

CDR3 protein: CASSISPGQGSNQPQHF
CDR3 DNA: TGTGCCAGTAGTATCAGTCCTGGACAGGGCTCGAATCAGCCCCAGCATTTT
V gene: TRBV19
J gene: TRBJ1-5
CDR3 length: 17
D gene: TRBD1
clone size: once

CDR3 protein: CASSQDGGGSYGANVLTF
CDR3 DNA: TGCGCCAGCAGCCAAGATGGCGGGGGCTCGTATGGGGCCAACGTCCTGACTTTC
V gene: TRBV4-1
J gene: TRBJ2-6
CDR3 length: 18
D gene: -
clone size: -

CDR3 protein: CASSPGQGLFEQYF
CDR3 DNA: TGTGCCAGCAGTCCGGGACAGGGTCTGTTCGAGCAGTACTTC
V gene: TRBV27
J gene: TRBJ2-7
CDR3 length: 14
D gene: TRBD1
clone size: -

CDR3 protein: CASSVTGTATYEQYF
CDR3 DNA: TGTGCCAGCAGCGTTACCGGGACAGCTACCTACGAGCAGTACTTC
V gene: TRBV9
J gene: TRBJ2-7
CDR3 length: 15
D gene: TRBD1
clone size: -

CDR3 protein: CASSLGGGVTYEQYF
CDR3 DNA: TGTGCCAGCAGCTTGGGGGGAGGGGTTACCTACGAGCAGTACTTC
V gene: TRBV5-6
J gene: TRBJ2-7
CDR3 length: 15
D gene: TRBD2
clone size: once

CDR3 protein: CASKPQGGSYNEQFF
CDR3 DNA: TGCGCCAGCAAGCCACAGGGGGGGTCCTACAATGAGCAGTTCTTC
V gene: TRBV5-1
J gene: TRBJ2-1
CDR3 length: 15
D gene: -
clone size: -

CDR3 protein: CASSSTGVETQYF
CDR3 DNA: TGCGCCAGCAGCTCGACAGGGGTGGAGACCCAGTACTTC
V gene: TRBV5-1
J gene: TRBJ2-5
CDR3 length: 13
D gene: TRBD1
clone size: -

CDR3 protein: CASSINWDRVSNNEQFF
CDR3 DNA: TGTGCCAGTAGTATAAATTGGGACAGGGTAAGCAACAATGAGCAGTTCTTC
V gene: TRBV19
J gene: TRBJ2-1
CDR3 length: 17
D gene: TRBD1
clone size: -

CDR3 protein: CASSLGQGRETQYF
CDR3 DNA: TGTGCCAGCAGTTTGGGACAGGGTCGAGAGACCCAGTACTTC
V gene: TRBV27
J gene: TRBJ2-5
CDR3 length: 14
D gene: TRBD1
clone size: -

CDR3 protein: CASSQEGNRDNEKLFF
CDR3 DNA: TGCGCCAGCAGCCAAGAAGGGAACAGGGATAATGAAAAACTGTTTTTT
V gene: TRBV4-3
J gene: TRBJ1-4
CDR3 length: 16
D gene: -
clone size: -

CDR3 protein: CASSLEGRGTNQPQHF
CDR3 DNA: TGCGCCAGCAGCTTGGAGGGCAGGGGGACGAATCAGCCCCAGCATTTT
V gene: TRBV5-1
J gene: TRBJ1-5
CDR3 length: 16
D gene: TRBD1
clone size: -

CDR3 protein: CASRPGRGGVEKLFF
CDR3 DNA: TGTGCCAGCAGACCCGGGCGCGGGGGAGTCGAAAAACTGTTTTTT
V gene: TRBV28
J gene: TRBJ1-4
CDR3 length: 15
D gene: -
clone size: -

CDR3 protein: CASATTDTQYF
CDR3 DNA: TGTGCCAGCGCGACTACAGATACGCAGTATTTT
V gene: TRBV2
J gene: TRBJ2-3
CDR3 length: 11
D gene: -
clone size: -

CDR3 protein: CASSVDRSTDTQYF
CDR3 DNA: TGTGCCAGCAGCGTAGATCGGAGCACAGATACGCAGTATTTT
V gene: TRBV9
J gene: TRBJ2-3
CDR3 length: 14
D gene: -
clone size: -

CDR3 protein: CASSKSGNEQFF
CDR3 DNA: TGTGCCAGTAGTAAAAGCGGAAATGAGCAGTTCTTC
V gene: TRBV19
J gene: TRBJ2-1
CDR3 length: 12
D gene: -
clone size: -

CDR3 protein: CASSSLGTGGDEQFF
CDR3 DNA: TGTGCCAGCAGTTCTTTGGGGACAGGGGGCGATGAGCAGTTCTTC
V gene: TRBV27
J gene: TRBJ2-1
CDR3 length: 15
D gene: TRBD1
clone size: -

CDR3 protein: CASSLAGTLGKNIQYF
CDR3 DNA: TGTGCCAGCAGCTTGGCAGGGACTTTGGGCAAAAACATTCAGTACTTC
V gene: TRBV5-6
J gene: TRBJ2-4
CDR3 length: 16
D gene: -
clone size: -

CDR3 protein: CASSLQGREDTQYF
CDR3 DNA: TGTGCCAGCAGTTTGCAGGGGAGGGAAGATACGCAGTATTTT
V gene: TRBV27
J gene: TRBJ2-3
CDR3 length: 14
D gene: -
clone size: -

CDR3 protein: CASSPGLSESGETQYF
CDR3 DNA: TGCGCCAGCAGCCCGGGACTATCCGAATCCGGAGAGACCCAGTACTTC
V gene: TRBV4-1
J gene: TRBJ2-5
CDR3 length: 16
D gene: TRBD2
clone size: -

CDR3 protein: CASRHRSSEQETQYF
CDR3 DNA: TGTGCCAGCAGACATAGATCTAGCGAACAAGAGACCCAGTACTTC
V gene: TRBV2
J gene: TRBJ2-5
CDR3 length: 15
D gene: -
clone size: -

CDR3 protein: CASSHDRGDWGNQPQHF
CDR3 DNA: TGTGCCAGTAGTCACGACAGGGGAGATTGGGGCAATCAGCCCCAGCATTTT
V gene: TRBV19
J gene: TRBJ1-5
CDR3 length: 17
D gene: TRBD1
clone size: few

CDR3 protein: CASSFPQGPQHF
CDR3 DNA: TGTGCCAGCAGTTTTCCCCAGGGGCCCCAGCATTTT
V gene: TRBV11-2
J gene: TRBJ1-5
CDR3 length: 12
D gene: -
clone size: -

CDR3 protein: CASSKSSQPQHF
CDR3 DNA: TGTGCCAGCAGTAAGAGTAGTCAGCCCCAGCATTTT
V gene: TRBV28
J gene: TRBJ1-5
CDR3 length: 12
D gene: -
clone size: -